The T cell receptor (beta chain) under discussion was sequenced for a study of T cells after posttransplantation cyclophosphamide. Germline CDR1 MNHNY, CDR2 SVGAGI (reference sequence). V shed 7 bases and J shed 8 bases, with 23 bases lying between them. The CDR3 is made up of 15 amino acids. The study, taken as a whole, reports: Recipient CMV seropositivity and CMV reactivation strongly tracked TRB clonality.

Sequencing used immunoSEQ multiplex PCR; TCRdb keeps in-frame clones, though not all of them. The sample contains just over 20,000 clones, over 95% of which appear only once. In regard to this clone: Its antigen is unknown.

The naive gate required viable CD3+CD4+ or CD3+CD8+ cells with CCR7+CD45RA+CD45RO-CD95-CD27+CD28+ phenotype. The material sequenced was naive CD4+ T cells sorted from PBMCs. V and J are TRBV6-6 and TRBJ1-2; no reliable D call. The receptor's source is a man aged 35 to 55 in good health, CMV-negative, and a related stem cell transplant donor. CDR3 DNA: TGTGCCAGCAACCGCACCCCCAGCGCTGCTGGCGGCTACACCTTC. Translated, it gives CASNRTPSAAGGYTF.